The clone carrying this T cell receptor (beta chain) was detected a few times. What it binds is not known. The entry originates in a study of CD8 T cells in ankylosing spondylitis. The study, taken as a whole, reports: Clones linked to the disease showed a CD8+ phenotype. They occurred at relatively low frequencies in peripheral blood. Clones tied to disease were said to be significantly enriched in matched ankylosing spondylitis synovial fluid. Eight or nine highly homologous variants formed a TCR beta motif that appeared characteristic of ankylosing spondylitis blood.

The CDR3 is 15 amino acids. CDR1 and CDR2 from the germline V gene are SQVTM and ANQGSEA. V trimming: 1 base; J trimming: 3 bases; junction bases outside the gene matches: 6. By quantitative 5'-RACE with molecular barcodes, the TCR beta libraries were made. TCRdb processed the 5' RACE reads anew with MiXCR; each CDR3 protein has one entry. The table shows some 200,000 distinct CDR3 sequences, with 9.5% to 15% occurring only once. Sequencing was performed on blood, either unsorted or a sorted T cell fraction (not recorded which). The J gene is TRBJ1-2, the V gene TRBV29-1, with 9 bases that match TRBD1. This clonotype was sampled from a male donor with ankylosing spondylitis or in good health (not recorded which). The CDR3 DNA reads as TGCAGCGTTGAAGGGACAGGGGAACGTGACTATGGCTACACCTTC. Encoded protein: CSVEGTGERDYGYTF.